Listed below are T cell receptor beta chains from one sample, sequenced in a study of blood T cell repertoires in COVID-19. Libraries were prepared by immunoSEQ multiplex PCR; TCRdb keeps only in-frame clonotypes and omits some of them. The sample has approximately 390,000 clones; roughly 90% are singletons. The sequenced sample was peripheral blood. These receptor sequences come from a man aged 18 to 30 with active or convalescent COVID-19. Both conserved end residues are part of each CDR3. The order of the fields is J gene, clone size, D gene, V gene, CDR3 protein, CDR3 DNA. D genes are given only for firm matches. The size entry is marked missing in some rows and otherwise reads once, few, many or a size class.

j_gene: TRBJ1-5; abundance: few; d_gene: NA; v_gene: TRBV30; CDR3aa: CAWSVRQGGQPQHF; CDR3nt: TGTGCCTGGAGTGTACGCCAAGGAGGTCAGCCCCAGCATTTT
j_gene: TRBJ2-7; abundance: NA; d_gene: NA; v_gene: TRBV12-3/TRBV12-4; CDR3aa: CASSLTSGSLNF; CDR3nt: TGTGCCAGCAGTTTAACTTCCGGGTCTCTGAACTTC
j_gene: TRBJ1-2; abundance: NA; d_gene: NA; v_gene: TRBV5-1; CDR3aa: CASSLAGSRGNYGYTF; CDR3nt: TGCGCCAGCAGCTTGGCCGGGTCACGGGGGAACTATGGCTACACCTTC
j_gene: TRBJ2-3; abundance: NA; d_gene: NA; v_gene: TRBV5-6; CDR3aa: CASSIISDTQYF; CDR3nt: TGTGCCAGCAGCATAATTTCGGATACGCAGTATTTT
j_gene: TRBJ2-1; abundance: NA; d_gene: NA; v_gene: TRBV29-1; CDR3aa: CSVVGLNEQFF; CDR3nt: TGCAGCGTTGTCGGTCTAAATGAGCAGTTCTTC
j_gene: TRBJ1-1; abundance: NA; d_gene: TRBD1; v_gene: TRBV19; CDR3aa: CASLGQGDTEAFF; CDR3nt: TGTGCCAGCCTCGGACAGGGTGATACTGAAGCTTTCTTT
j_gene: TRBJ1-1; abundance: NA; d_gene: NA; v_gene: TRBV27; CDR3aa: CASTGGLNTEAFF; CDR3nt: TGTGCCAGCACTGGCGGGTTGAACACTGAAGCTTTCTTT
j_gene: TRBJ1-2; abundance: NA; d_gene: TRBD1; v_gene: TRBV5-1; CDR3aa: CASSSDRGLPITDGYTF; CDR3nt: TGCGCCAGCAGCTCTGACAGGGGACTACCGATAACGGACGGCTACACCTTC
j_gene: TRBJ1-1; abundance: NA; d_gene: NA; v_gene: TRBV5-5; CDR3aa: CASSLTQVLIEAFF; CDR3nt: TGTGCCAGCAGCTTGACCCAGGTTTTGATTGAAGCTTTCTTT
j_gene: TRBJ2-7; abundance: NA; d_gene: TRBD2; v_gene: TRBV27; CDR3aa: CASRSGGAYEQYF; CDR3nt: TGTGCGTCCCGGAGTGGGGGGGCCTACGAGCAGTACTTC
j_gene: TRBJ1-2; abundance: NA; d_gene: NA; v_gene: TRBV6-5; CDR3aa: CASSYSGQGLGYGYTF; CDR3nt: TGTGCCAGCAGTTACTCGGGGCAGGGACTGGGCTATGGCTACACCTTC
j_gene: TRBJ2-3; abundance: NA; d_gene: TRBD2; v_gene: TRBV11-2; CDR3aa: CASSQSLAGGLMTDTQYF; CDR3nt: TGTGCCAGCAGCCAATCTCTAGCGGGGGGGCTGATGACAGATACGCAGTATTTT
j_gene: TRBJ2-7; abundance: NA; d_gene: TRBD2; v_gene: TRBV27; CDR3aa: CASSSFWEGRDEQYF; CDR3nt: TGTGCCAGCAGCTCCTTCTGGGAGGGCAGAGACGAGCAGTACTTC
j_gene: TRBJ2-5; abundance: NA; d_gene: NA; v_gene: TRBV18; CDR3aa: CASSPEAQRQETQYF; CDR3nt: TGTGCCAGCTCACCCGAGGCGCAGCGCCAAGAGACCCAGTACTTC
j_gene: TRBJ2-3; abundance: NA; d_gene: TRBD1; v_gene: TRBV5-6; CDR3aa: CASSFRRTGVTDTQYF; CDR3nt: TGTGCCAGCAGCTTTCGTAGGACAGGGGTTACAGATACGCAGTATTTT
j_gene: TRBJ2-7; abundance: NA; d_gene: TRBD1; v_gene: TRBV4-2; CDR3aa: CASSQEGQGTHYEQYF; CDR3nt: TGTGCCAGCAGCCAGGAGGGACAGGGGACCCACTACGAGCAGTACTTC
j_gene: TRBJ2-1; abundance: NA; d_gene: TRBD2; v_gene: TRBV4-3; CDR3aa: CASSQDRTGTSGYNEQFF; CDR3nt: TGCGCCAGCAGCCAAGATAGGACCGGGACTAGCGGATACAATGAGCAGTTCTTC
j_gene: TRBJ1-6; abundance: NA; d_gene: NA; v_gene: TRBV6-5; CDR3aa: CASSPGFRSPLHF; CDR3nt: TGTGCCAGCAGTCCAGGGTTTCGGTCACCCCTCCACTTT
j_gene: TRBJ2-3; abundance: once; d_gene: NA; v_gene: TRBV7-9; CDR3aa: CASSSAATSTDTQYF; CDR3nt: TGTGCCAGCAGCTCGGCGGCTACTAGCACAGATACGCAGTATTTT
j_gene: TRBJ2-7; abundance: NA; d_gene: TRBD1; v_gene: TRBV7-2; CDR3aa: CASSLLGQTYEQYF; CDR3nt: TGTGCCAGCAGCTTATTGGGACAGACCTACGAGCAGTACTTC
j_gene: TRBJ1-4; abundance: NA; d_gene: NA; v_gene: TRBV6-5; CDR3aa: CASTLDSHNEKLFF; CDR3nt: TGTGCCAGCACCCTGGACAGCCATAATGAAAAACTGTTTTTT
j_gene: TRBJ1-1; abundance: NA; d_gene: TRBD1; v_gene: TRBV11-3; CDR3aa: CASSYRGITEAFF; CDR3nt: TGTGCCAGCAGCTACAGGGGAATCACTGAAGCTTTCTTT
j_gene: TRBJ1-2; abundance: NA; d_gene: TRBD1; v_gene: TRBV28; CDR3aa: CASSSPDRALKIYGYTF; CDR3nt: TGTGCCAGCAGTTCTCCGGACAGGGCATTAAAAATCTATGGCTACACCTTC
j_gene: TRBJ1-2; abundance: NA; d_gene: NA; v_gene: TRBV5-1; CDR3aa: CASGGGINYGYTF; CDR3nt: TGCGCCAGCGGCGGAGGAATTAACTATGGCTACACCTTC
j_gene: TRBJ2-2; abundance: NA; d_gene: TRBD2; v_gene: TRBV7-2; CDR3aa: CASSRTGTSGTGELFF; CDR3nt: TGTGCCAGCAGCCGGACCGGGACTAGCGGTACCGGGGAGCTGTTTTTT
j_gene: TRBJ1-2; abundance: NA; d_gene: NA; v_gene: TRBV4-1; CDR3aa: CASSQEVGGNYGYTF; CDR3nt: TGCGCCAGCAGCCAAGAGGTCGGGGGGAACTATGGCTACACCTTC
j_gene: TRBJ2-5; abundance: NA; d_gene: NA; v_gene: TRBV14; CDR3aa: CASSQPRHQDFKETQYF; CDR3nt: TGTGCCAGCAGCCAACCCCGACACCAGGACTTTAAAGAGACCCAGTACTTC
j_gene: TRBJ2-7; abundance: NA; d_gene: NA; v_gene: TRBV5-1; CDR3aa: CASSEEGGSYEQYF; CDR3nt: TGCGCCAGCAGCGAGGAGGGCGGCTCCTACGAGCAGTACTTC
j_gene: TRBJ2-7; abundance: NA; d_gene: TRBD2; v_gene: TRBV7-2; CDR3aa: CASRILAIQSYEQYF; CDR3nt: TGTGCCAGCAGGATACTAGCGATACAATCCTACGAGCAGTACTTC
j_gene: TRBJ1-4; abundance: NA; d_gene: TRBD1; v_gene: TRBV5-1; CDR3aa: CASKTGTGPEKLFF; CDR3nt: TGCGCCAGCAAAACCGGGACAGGGCCTGAAAAACTGTTTTTT
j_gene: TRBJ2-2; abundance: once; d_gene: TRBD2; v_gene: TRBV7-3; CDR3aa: CASSSATSGRGNTGELFF; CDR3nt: TGTGCCAGCAGCTCAGCGACTAGCGGGAGGGGTAACACCGGGGAGCTGTTTTTT
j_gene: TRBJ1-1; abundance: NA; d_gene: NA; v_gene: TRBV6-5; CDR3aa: CASSYSSRQNTEAFF; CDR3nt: TGTGCCAGCAGTTACTCGTCGCGCCAAAACACTGAAGCTTTCTTT
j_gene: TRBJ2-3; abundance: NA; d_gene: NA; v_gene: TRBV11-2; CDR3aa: CASSRVGGTDTQYF; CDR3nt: TGTGCCAGCAGCCGAGTCGGGGGCACAGATACGCAGTATTTT
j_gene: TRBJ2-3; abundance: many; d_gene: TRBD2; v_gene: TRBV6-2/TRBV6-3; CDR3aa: CASSYSREGGTDTQYF; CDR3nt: TGTGCCAGCAGTTACTCGCGGGAGGGTGGAACAGATACGCAGTATTTT
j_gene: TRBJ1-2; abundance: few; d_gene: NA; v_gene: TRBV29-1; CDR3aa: CSDRDYGYTF; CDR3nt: TGCAGCGACCGGGACTATGGCTACACCTTC
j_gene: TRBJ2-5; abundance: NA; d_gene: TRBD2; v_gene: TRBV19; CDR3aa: CASSIGASGRVLQETQYF; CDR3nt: TGTGCCAGTAGTATAGGGGCTAGCGGGAGGGTACTCCAAGAGACCCAGTACTTC
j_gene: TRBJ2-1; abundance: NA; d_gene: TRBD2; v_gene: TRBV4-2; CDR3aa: CASSRGLAGDNEQFF; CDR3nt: TGTGCCAGCAGCCGTGGGCTAGCGGGGGACAATGAGCAGTTCTTC
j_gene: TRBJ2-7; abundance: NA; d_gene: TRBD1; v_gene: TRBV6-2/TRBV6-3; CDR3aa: CASSWWTGGPYEQYF; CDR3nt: TGTGCCAGCAGTTGGTGGACAGGGGGCCCCTACGAGCAGTACTTC
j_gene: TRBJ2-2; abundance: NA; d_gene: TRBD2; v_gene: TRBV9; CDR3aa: CASSVVIAGVAGELFF; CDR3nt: TGTGCCAGCAGCGTAGTTATAGCGGGAGTGGCCGGGGAGCTGTTTTTT
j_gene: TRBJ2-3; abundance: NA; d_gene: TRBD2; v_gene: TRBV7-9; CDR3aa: CASSPPLAGGNTDTQYF; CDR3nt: TGTGCCAGCAGCCCCCCTTTAGCGGGAGGTAACACAGATACGCAGTATTTT
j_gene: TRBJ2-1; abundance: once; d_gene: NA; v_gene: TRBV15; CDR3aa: CATSARDGNEQFF; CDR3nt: TGTGCCACCAGCGCTCGAGATGGCAATGAGCAGTTCTTC
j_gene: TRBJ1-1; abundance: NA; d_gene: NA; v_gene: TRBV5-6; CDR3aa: CASSLRRNTEAFF; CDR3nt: TGTGCCAGCAGCTTAAGGAGGAACACTGAAGCTTTCTTT
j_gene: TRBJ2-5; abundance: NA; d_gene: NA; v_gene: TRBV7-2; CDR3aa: CASSLRRGEETQYF; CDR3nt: TGTGCCAGCAGCTTGAGGCGCGGGGAAGAGACCCAGTACTTC